The 21 T cell receptor beta chains given below trace back to one sample, sequenced in a study of graft-versus-host responses after intestinal transplantation. For these TCRs, the target antigens are not known. Method: immunoSEQ multiplex PCR; TCRdb's copy keeps in-frame clones and lacks some. The repertoire includes about 90,000 clones, roughly nine tenths of them detected once, and around 0.5% sits in the top ten. Material: unstimulated CD8+ T cells sorted from spleen or lymph node cells, obtained before intestinal transplant. The receptors here all came from a human donor who received an intestinal transplant.

The genes are TRBV5-4 and TRBJ1-1; TRBD1 aligns across 7 bases. This CDR3 region has 13 residues. The V gene end was trimmed by 7 bases and the J gene end by 8 bases; junction bases not matched to a gene: 11. Germline CDR1 is SGHNT and CDR2 is YYREEE (reference sequence). CDR3 residues: CASSSSHRGEAFF. The DNA of the CDR3 is TGTGCCAGCTCATCAAGCCACAGGGGAGAAGCTTTCTTT. Combining the CDR3 with reference TRBV5-4 and TRBJ1-1 gives the whole variable domain ETGVTQSPTHLIKTRGQQVTLRCSSQSGHNTVSWYQQALGQGPQFIFQYYREEENGRGNFPPRFSGLQFPNYSSELNVNALELDDSALYLCASSSSHRGEAFFGQGTRLTVV.

V and J are TRBV7-9 and TRBJ2-1; D is ambiguous. Germline V CDR1 and CDR2: SEHNR, FQNEAQ (reference sequence). This CDR3 region has 12 residues. Trimming took 4 bases from V and 10 from J, leaving 11 bases between them. CDR3 amino acids: CASSYPGAEQFF. In nucleotides, the CDR3 is TGTGCCAGCAGCTATCCAGGCGCGGAGCAGTTCTTC.

The chain uses TRBV29-1 and TRBJ2-7, with TRBD1 matching over 8 bases. Germline values: CDR1 SQVTM, CDR2 ANQGSEA. The CDR3 has 15 residues. Trimming cost V 1 base and J 3 bases; bases outside gene matches: 8. The chain's CDR3 is CSVEAATGADYEQYF. The CDR3 nucleotides read TGCAGCGTTGAAGCGGCGACAGGGGCCGACTACGAGCAGTACTTC.

The chain has TRBV10-2 and TRBJ2-7, with D possibly matching TRBD2 (5 bases). Deletions cut 7 bases from V and 1 base from J, with 11 bases between. CDR3 length equals 13 residues. Germline V CDR1 and CDR2: WSHSY, SAAADI. CDR3 DNA sequence: TGCGCCAGCAATTCGGAGGTTTCCTACGAGCAGTACTTC. This translates into CASNSEVSYEQYF.

The chain employs TRBV10-1 and TRBJ1-6; tentatively, D is TRBD1 (5 bases). The V end was cut by 0 bases, the J end by 4 bases, with 7 bases between. The germline CDR1 and CDR2 sequences are WNHNN and SYGVQD (reference sequence). The CDR3 is made up of 15 amino acids. The CDR3 region is CASSESGGYNSPLHF. The DNA for the CDR3 is TGCGCCAGCAGTGAGTCCGGGGGATATAATTCACCCCTCCACTTT.

This clone occurred once. The chain employs TRBV19 and TRBJ2-1; 9 nucleotides agree with TRBD1. The germline V gene encodes CDR1 LNHDA and CDR2 SQIVND (reference sequence). The CDR3 loop spans 17 amino acids. Trimming removed 3 bases from V and 0 bases from J; junction bases left unmatched: 6. CDR3 loop: CASSISQGASSYNEQFF. The CDR3, as DNA: TGTGCCAGTAGTATCTCACAGGGGGCAAGCTCCTACAATGAGCAGTTCTTC.

The chain joins TRBV14 to TRBJ2-5; TRBD2 matches at 9 bases. V dropped 4 bases and J dropped 2; count of bases not matched to a gene: 11. Germline values: CDR1 SGHDN, CDR2 FVKESK. The CDR3 spans 17 residues. CDR3 nucleotide sequence: TGTGCCAGCAGCCTCTTGACTAGCGGAGGCACACAAGAGACCCAGTACTTC. It translates to CASSLLTSGGTQETQYF.

Points on this clone: The germline gene is not matched at one end of the junction; a read error may be the cause. The CDR3 DNA sequence: TGTGCCAGCAGTTTTCTAGCGGGAGAAGTCCTCTTC. This sequence encodes CASSFLAGEVLF. The chain uses TRBV27 and TRBJ2-7, with 10 nucleotides matching TRBD2. This CDR3 is 12 amino acids long. Germline V CDR1 and CDR2: MNHEY, SMNVEV (reference sequence).

The gene calls are TRBV30 and TRBJ2-1, with 8 bases matching TRBD1. The ends lost 3 bases at V and 0 bases at J; junction bases unmatched: 7. CDR1 is GTSNPN and CDR2 is SVGIG in the germline V gene (reference sequence). The CDR3 contains 16 residues. The CDR3 here is CAWSAGQGASYNEQFF. The DNA for the CDR3 is TGTGCCTGGAGCGCCGGACAGGGAGCCTCCTACAATGAGCAGTTCTTC.

This chain joins TRBV5-4 and TRBJ2-3; 15 bases are a match to TRBD2. CDR3 length: 17 amino acids. V lost 4 bases and J lost 5; bases outside the gene matches: 8. Germline loops: CDR1 SGHNT, CDR2 YYREEE (reference sequence). CDR3 sequence (DNA): TGTGCCAGCAGCCCTCGGACTAGCGGGGGGGCGGGAGATACGCAGTATTTT. It encodes CASSPRTSGGAGDTQYF.

Of note for this clone: Relative to the germline gene, one junction end is altered; a read error may explain this. This CDR3 is also generated by other DNA sequences in the sample. This sequence joins TRBV30 and TRBJ1-1; D not resolved. The length of the CDR3 is 13 residues. Germline values: CDR1 GTSNPN, CDR2 SVGIG (reference sequence). The CDR3: CAWRPAGSTEAFF. The CDR3 coding sequence is TGTGCCTGGAGGCCTGCGGGGTCCACTGAAGCTTTTTTT.

The chain employs TRBV5-1 and TRBJ2-3; 7 bases agree with TRBD2. From germline, CDR1 is SGHRS and CDR2 YFSETQ. The CDR3 is made up of 15 amino acids. The ends lost 3 bases at V and 3 bases at J; junction bases unmatched: 7. This chain's CDR3 is CASSSGGGLTDTQYF. CDR3 in DNA: TGCGCCAGCAGCTCCGGCGGGGGTTTAACAGATACGCAGTATTTT.

CDR3 protein: CASSWEQGAREQFF. The CDR3 DNA reads as TGTGCCAGCAGCTGGGAACAGGGGGCACGTGAGCAGTTCTTC. The rearrangement joins TRBV5-6 to TRBJ2-1, with 9 bases that match TRBD1. The CDR3 contains 14 residues. The V and J ends lost 3 bases and 9 bases, in that order; junction bases with no gene match: 7. CDR1 is SGHDT and CDR2 is YYEEEE in the germline V gene.

This chain joins TRBV4-1 and TRBJ2-1, with D possibly matching TRBD2 (5 bases). The CDR3 spans 13 residues. In germline, CDR1 is MGHRA, CDR2 YSYEKL. V was clipped by 3 bases and J by 6 bases, with 9 bases between them. The CDR3 loop reads CASSHTTSNEQFF. CDR3 DNA sequence: TGCGCCAGCAGCCATACCACTAGCAATGAGCAGTTCTTC.

The genes are TRBV30 and TRBJ2-2; TRBD1 might be the D (6 bases). The CDR3 loop spans 14 amino acids. Germline loops: CDR1 GTSNPN, CDR2 SVGIG (reference sequence). Trimming left V 5 bases short and J 2 bases short, with 12 bases between. The CDR3, as DNA: TGTGCCTGGGAATGGGACACCAACACCGGGGAGCTGTTTTTT. This encodes CAWEWDTNTGELFF.

The chain couples TRBV7-9 to TRBJ2-3, with a weak D call TRBD1 (6 bases). The ends were cut back, 5 bases at V and 0 bases at J, with 15 bases in the middle. CDR3 length equals 16 residues. Germline values: CDR1 SEHNR, CDR2 FQNEAQ (reference sequence). The DNA for the CDR3 is TGTGCCAGCAGCCTTTGGACAGTTCGTAGCACAGATACGCAGTATTTT. Translation gives CASSLWTVRSTDTQYF.

This chain uses TRBV4-1 with TRBJ2-5; the D gene is possibly TRBD1 (5 bases). Germline V gene data show CDR1 as MGHRA and CDR2 as YSYEKL. With 0 bases removed from V and 1 base from J, the gap between germline ends came to 9 bases. CDR3 length: 15 amino acids. The CDR3 bases are TGCGCCAGCAGCCAAGAACAGGCCCCCCAAGAGACCCAGTACTTC. Its translation is CASSQEQAPQETQYF.

The CDR3 DNA is TGCAGCGTTGAAGTTAGCTCCTACGAGCAGTACTTC. Translated, it gives CSVEVSSYEQYF. The chain links TRBV29-1 to TRBJ2-7; D remains unclear. CDR1 is SQVTM, CDR2 ANQGSEA, per germline. This CDR3 region has 12 residues. V was cut by 1 base and J by 0 bases, with 4 bases left in between.

Comments on this clone: Within the sample, other DNA sequences also encode this same CDR3. The V and J genes are TRBV19 and TRBJ1-1, with D hard to call. The CDR3 covers 12 residues. V was pared by 6 bases and J by 4 bases, with 9 bases between. Germline assignment: CDR1 LNHDA and CDR2 SQIVND (reference sequence). CDR3 amino acids: CASRTGGTEAFF. As DNA, the CDR3 is TGTGCCAGTAGGACTGGAGGCACTGAAGCTTTCTTT.

V is TRBV9 and J is TRBJ2-2; 7 nucleotides agree with TRBD1. Germline V gene data show CDR1 as SGDLS and CDR2 as YYNGEE. Losses at the gene ends were 0 bases for V and 4 bases for J; bases not matched to a gene: 12. CDR3 length: 18 amino acids. CDR3 in DNA: TGTGCCAGCAGCGTAGACCCGCAGGGGGTCGTAGCCACCGGGGAGCTGTTTTTT. Protein product: CASSVDPQGVVATGELFF.

This clone was seen once. The V and J genes are TRBV7-3 and TRBJ2-1; 8 bases match TRBD2. V shed 2 bases and J 2 bases; nucleotides not matched to a gene: 11. The germline V gene encodes CDR1 SGHTA and CDR2 FQGTGA. There are 18 residues in the CDR3. CDR3 in DNA: TGTGCCAGCAGCTTACGTAGCGGGGTGCGGGCGGCCTACAATGAGCAGTTCTTC. Translated: CASSLRSGVRAAYNEQFF.